The following is a TCR beta chain sequence with its context. This clone was counted between two and nine times. Its antigen specificity is not known. Per-base quality was not reported, and no clone a single base away is much larger than it. The data originate from a study of control samples from healthy donors and cancer patients (dated by TCRdb to 2018 to 2020). Library preparation employed the immunoSEQ multiplex PCR assay. TCRdb stores this immuneACCESS table with in-frame sequences only. Part of the clones is absent; in the studies checked, under half of the shortfall reflects unresolved V genes, and no reason is known for the rest. Present in this sample are about 250,000 clones, around 80% of which were seen just once. In total, the top ten clones hold about 14% of the sample. Sequenced input: PBMCs. The sequence derives from a woman aged 60 to 75 with lung cancer.

The CDR3 sequence is CASSPGDREQYF. The sequenced DNA: TGTGCCAGCTCACCTGGGGATAGGGAGCAGTACTTC. Recombination connected TRBV18 to TRBJ2-7; the D gene identity is not certain. The germline V gene encodes CDR1 KGHSH and CDR2 LQKENI. Cut back by 3 bases and 7 bases, the V and J ends lie 10 bases apart. Reading from cysteine to phenylalanine, the CDR3 counts 12 amino acids. Only CDR3 DNA is held: 36 bases, read in frame from base 1.